The 28 T cell receptor beta chains reported below all come from one sample, sequenced in a study of OX40 agonist ivuxolimab in advanced cancers. Only in-frame clones appear in the TCRdb table, and some are missing; sequencing was by immunoSEQ multiplex PCR. The sample shows under 100,000 clones, over 75% of them seen only once. Material: CD4+ or CD8+ T cells sorted from blood, obtained in a trial of the OX40 agonist ivuxolimab. All receptors derive from an adult with an advanced solid tumor such as melanoma, head and neck, liver or kidney cancer.

This clone has just one count. The rearrangement uses TRBV6-5 and TRBJ2-5; no clear D gene. The CDR3 loop spans 13 amino acids. The germline CDR1 and CDR2 sequences are MNHEY and SVGAGI. V lost 2 bases to trimming and J lost 5 bases, with 9 bases between them. The CDR3 DNA reads as TGTGCCAGCAGTTACGCGAGCCTGGAGACCCAGTACTTC. Its protein is CASSYASLETQYF.

This clone occurred a few times. The chain is built from TRBV6-5 and TRBJ2-7; perhaps TRBD1 as D (6 bases). With 2 bases removed from V and 3 bases from J, the gap between germline ends came to 11 bases. The CDR3 covers 14 residues. Germline V gives CDR1 MNHEY, CDR2 SVGAGI. The CDR3 protein is CASSYQGISYEQYF. In DNA, the CDR3 is TGTGCCAGCAGTTACCAGGGGATAAGCTACGAGCAGTACTTC.

This sequence joins TRBV28 and TRBJ2-1, with D possibly matching TRBD1 (6 bases). Germline V gene lookup returns CDR1 MDHEN and CDR2 SYDVKM. The CDR3 has 14 amino acids. The V end was cut by 4 bases, the J end by 7 bases, with 14 bases between. The CDR3, as DNA: TGTGCCAGCAGTTCAAACTACAGGGTGAATGAGCAGTTCTTC. It is translated as CASSSNYRVNEQFF.

This clone was seen a few times. V and J are TRBV4-1 and TRBJ2-1, with 13 bases fitting TRBD2. Germline-derived CDR1 and CDR2 are MGHRA and YSYEKL. This CDR3 comprises 16 residues. V gave up 3 bases and J gave up 2 bases; unmatched junction bases: 1. The CDR3 region has the DNA TGCGCCAGCAGCCAGGGGACTAGCGGGACCTACAATGAGCAGTTCTTC. Encoded protein: CASSQGTSGTYNEQFF.

The chain employs TRBV11-2 and TRBJ2-7, with 7 bases aligning to TRBD1. J lost 6 bases, V lost 8 bases, and 19 bases had no gene match. Germline V gene data show CDR1 as SGHAT and CDR2 as FQNNGV. The CDR3 has 16 amino acids. The CDR3 protein is CASGPALDRPSGEQYF. DNA of the CDR3: TGTGCCAGCGGCCCCGCTCTGGACAGGCCATCGGGCGAGCAGTACTTC.

V is TRBV7-9 and J is TRBJ1-2; TRBD1 is a possible D gene (6 bases). Trimming took 1 base from V and 8 from J, leaving 20 bases between them. The CDR3 consists of 16 residues. Germline assignment: CDR1 SEHNR and CDR2 FQNEAQ (reference sequence). CDR3 in amino acids: CASSLDGQSFSSGYTF. The CDR3 coding sequence is TGTGCCAGCAGCTTAGATGGACAGTCATTTAGTAGCGGCTACACCTTC.

The chain has TRBV2 and TRBJ1-4; TRBD1 is a possible D gene (5 bases). V was pared by 3 bases and J by 5 bases, with 25 bases between. Germline-derived CDR1 and CDR2 are SNHLY and FYNNEI. The CDR3 totals 19 residues. The DNA for the CDR3 is TGTGCCAGCAGTGACGGGCAGTTGGGTTGGAGGGGACGGAATGAAAAACTGTTTTTT. As protein: CASSDGQLGWRGRNEKLFF.

The genes are TRBV25-1 and TRBJ1-6, with D unresolved. CDR1 MGHDK and CDR2 SYGVNS come from the germline V gene. This CDR3 is built from 15 residues. Trimming stripped 8 bases from V and 5 bases from J, with 16 bases between. As DNA, the CDR3 is TGTGCCAGCTCCCGTGGACGGACCGATAATTCACCCCTCCACTTT. It is translated as CASSRGRTDNSPLHF. The variable domain in full, with the rest retrieved from reference TRBV25-1 and TRBJ1-6, is EADIYQTPRYLVIGTGKKITLECSQTMGHDKMYWYQQDPGMELHLIHYSYGVNSTEKGDLSSESTVSRIRTEHFPLTLESARPSHTSQYLCASSRGRTDNSPLHFGNGTRLTVT.

The V and J genes are TRBV5-1 and TRBJ1-6, with 7 bases aligning to TRBD1. The CDR3 is 15 amino acids. Germline lookup yields CDR1 SGHRS and CDR2 YFSETQ. J lost 7 bases, V lost 7 bases, and 11 bases had no gene match. The CDR3 loop reads CASAESGGTNSPLHF. The CDR3 region has the DNA TGCGCCAGCGCAGAATCAGGGGGTACGAATTCACCCCTCCACTTT.

The chain has TRBV18 and TRBJ1-1; D unclear. The CDR3 has 13 amino acids. Trimming removed 1 base at V and 6 bases at J, with 9 bases between. Germline V CDR1 and CDR2: KGHSH, LQKENI. The CDR3 here is CASSPHEGSEAFF. CDR3 bases: TGTGCCAGCTCACCACATGAGGGTTCTGAAGCTTTCTTT. Complete variable domain (other parts from reference TRBV18 and TRBJ1-1): NAGVMQNPRHLVRRRGQEARLRCSPMKGHSHVYWYRQLPEEGLKFMVYLQKENIIDESGMPKERFSAEFPKEGPSILRIQQVVRGDSAAYFCASSPHEGSEAFFGQGTRLTVV.

This clone was picked up a small number of times. The V call is TRBV5-1, the J call TRBJ1-1; 10 bases fit TRBD1. V shed 3 bases and J 9 bases; nucleotides not matched to a gene: 8. Looked up from germline, CDR1 is SGHRS and CDR2 is YFSETQ. The CDR3 covers 14 residues. The CDR3: CASSSTGTGAQAFF. CDR3 coding DNA: TGCGCCAGCAGCTCGACCGGGACAGGGGCGCAAGCTTTCTTT.

This clone was seen once. The chain has TRBV7-9 and TRBJ1-4; D is undetermined. Per the germline V gene, CDR1 is SEHNR and CDR2 is FQNEAQ (reference sequence). The germline V and J ends were trimmed by 7 bases and 10 bases, with 16 bases remaining between them. The CDR3 loop spans 13 amino acids. CDR3 DNA: TGTGCCAGCACCCGGACGGGAACGGGAAAACTGTTTTTT. Amino acid sequence: CASTRTGTGKLFF.

The CDR3 sequence: CASGLTGWNYGYTF. CDR3 sequence (DNA): TGTGCTAGTGGTCTGACAGGGTGGAACTATGGCTACACCTTC. This chain connects TRBV12-5 to TRBJ1-2, with 7 bases that match TRBD1. The trim removed 5 bases at V and 2 bases at J, leaving 5 bases unmatched. Germline values: CDR1 LGHNT, CDR2 FRNRAP. The CDR3 totals 14 residues.

This clone was seen more than once but under ten times. The chain couples TRBV21-1 to TRBJ1-5; TRBD1 is the table's D call, not checked against the DNA. TRBV21-1 is a pseudogene segment. The CDR3 loop spans 15 amino acids. DNA of the CDR3: TGTGCCAGCAGTCCGGGACAGGGTTCCAATCAGCCCCAGCATTTT. Its protein is CASSPGQGSNQPQHF.

This chain connects TRBV27 to TRBJ1-1; D not certain. The germline CDR1 and CDR2 sequences are MNHEY and SMNVEV (reference sequence). Trimming stripped 2 bases from V and 0 bases from J, with 4 bases between. The CDR3 is 13 amino acids. CDR3 bases: TGTGCCAGCAGTTTAGGTCTGAACACTGAAGCTTTCTTT. Translating gives CASSLGLNTEAFF.

The chain recombines TRBV14 with TRBJ1-1; D is possibly TRBD1 (5 bases). The V and J ends lost 4 bases and 4 bases respectively, with 13 bases between them. From germline, CDR1 is SGHDN and CDR2 FVKESK. CDR3 size: 14 residues. The CDR3 loop reads CASSPPGRSTEAFF. CDR3 in DNA: TGTGCCAGCAGCCCCCCAGGGCGGAGCACTGAAGCTTTCTTT.

The genes are TRBV10-1 and TRBJ2-1; TRBD2 is a possible D gene (8 bases). This CDR3 contains 15 residues. Germline V gene sequence: CDR1 WNHNN, CDR2 SYGVQD (reference sequence). The V and J ends lost 5 bases and 8 bases respectively, with 19 bases between them. CDR3 in DNA: TGCGCCAGCAGTTCCGGGACTAGGGGGCTGGATGAGCAGTTCTTC. As protein: CASSSGTRGLDEQFF.

The gene calls are TRBV6-1 and TRBJ2-6, with 7 nucleotides matching TRBD1. V trimming: 6 bases; J trimming: 4 bases; junction bases outside the gene matches: 6. The germline gives CDR1 MNHNS, CDR2 SASEGT. The CDR3 covers 15 residues. CDR3 DNA sequence: TGTGCCAGCAGGCAACAGGGGACGGGGGCCAACGTCCTGACTTTC. Protein product: CASRQQGTGANVLTF.

The J gene is TRBJ2-7, the V gene TRBV10-2; D is perhaps TRBD1 (5 bases). V lost 10 bases to trimming and J lost 6 bases, with 19 bases between them. The V gene's germline CDR1 is WSHSY and CDR2 SAAADI. The CDR3 is 13 residues long. The DNA for the CDR3 is TGCGCCACCGAACAGGCTCTCTCTCTCGAGCAGTACTTC. Translating it yields CATEQALSLEQYF.

The chain couples TRBV7-2 to TRBJ2-7; perhaps TRBD2 as D (5 bases). Germline assignment: CDR1 SGHTA and CDR2 FQGNSA. CDR3 length: 13 amino acids. V lost 5 bases to trimming and J lost 7 bases, with 15 bases between them. The chain's CDR3 is CASSLIRSGEQYF. CDR3 coding DNA: TGTGCCAGCAGCCTAATTCGATCGGGGGAGCAGTACTTC.

The gene calls are TRBV27 and TRBJ2-2; unclear D gene. The germline V gene has CDR1 MNHEY and CDR2 SMNVEV (reference sequence). The CDR3 is 12 amino acids. The CDR3 DNA sequence: TGTGCTTCCCGTATAGACACCGGGGAGCTGTTTTTT. Its translation is CASRIDTGELFF.

V and J are TRBV6-5 and TRBJ1-1, with D perhaps TRBD1 (6 bases). V lost 0 bases and J 5 bases, leaving 13 bases between the germline ends. CDR3 length equals 15 residues. Looked up from germline, CDR1 is MNHEY and CDR2 is SVGAGI. In DNA form, the CDR3 reads TGTGCCAGCAGTTACTCAGAGGGGGGTTATACTGAAGCTTTCTTT. Protein sequence: CASSYSEGGYTEAFF.

The J gene is TRBJ2-4, the V gene TRBV6-6, with D perhaps matching TRBD2 (6 bases). The germline V gene has CDR1 MNHNY and CDR2 SVGAGI (reference sequence). V was shortened by 7 bases and J by 7 bases, with 14 bases between the two germline ends. CDR3 length: 13 amino acids. The CDR3 loop reads CASTPSGENIQYF. In DNA form, the CDR3 reads TGTGCCAGCACCCCATCGGGGGAGAACATTCAGTACTTC.

This CDR3 is CASSVGANTDTQYF. CDR3 DNA: TGTGCCAGCAGTGTGGGGGCTAACACAGATACGCAGTATTTT. The chain carries TRBV6-5 and TRBJ2-3; D may be TRBD1 (6 bases). Looked up from germline, CDR1 is MNHEY and CDR2 is SVGAGI. Trimming removed 5 bases at V and 2 bases at J, with 11 bases between. The CDR3 runs to 14 residues.

The rearrangement links TRBV4-1 to TRBJ2-3; D may match TRBD1 or TRBD2 (7 bases each). Germline V gives CDR1 MGHRA, CDR2 YSYEKL. The CDR3 runs 16 residues. V was cut by 0 bases and J by 6 bases, with 16 bases left in between. Written as DNA, the CDR3 is TGCGCCAGCAGCCAAGACAGGGGGGGGAGCGCGGATACGCAGTATTTT. Translation: CASSQDRGGSADTQYF.

The genes are TRBV2 and TRBJ2-1, with TRBD1 matching 9 bases. Germline CDR1 SNHLY, CDR2 FYNNEI. J lost 6 bases, V lost 6 bases, and 9 bases had no gene match. The CDR3 contains 15 residues. The CDR3 DNA follows: TGTGCCAGCAGATTACAGGGGGCGGGGTTCAATGAGCAGTTCTTC. Protein product: CASRLQGAGFNEQFF.

This rearrangement joins TRBV6-1 to TRBJ2-3; TRBD1 might be the D (5 bases). The CDR3 extends over 13 amino acids. Trimming removed 2 bases from V and 7 bases from J, with 10 bases in between. Germline V CDR1 and CDR2: MNHNS, SASEGT. CDR3 protein: CASSERQFYTQYF. CDR3 DNA sequence: TGTGCCAGCAGTGAACGACAGTTCTATACGCAGTATTTT.

The chain joins TRBV28 to TRBJ1-3, with D uncertain. The CDR3 sequence is 14 residues long. V dropped 5 bases and J dropped 4 bases, with 12 bases sitting between them. Germline V gene data show CDR1 as MDHEN and CDR2 as SYDVKM. CDR3 sequence (DNA): TGTGCCAGCAGTCCGGTAGGCGGGGGAAACACCATATATTTT. Amino acid sequence: CASSPVGGGNTIYF.